Listed below are T cell receptor beta chains from one sample, sequenced in a study of control samples from healthy donors and cancer patients. Sequencing used immunoSEQ multiplex PCR; TCRdb keeps in-frame clones, though not all of them. The sample includes 200,000 or so clones, over 90% of them seen just once. The specimen was blood. The receptors stem from a man aged 50 or older in good health. The conserved cysteine and the conserved F or W are not part of the CDR3 here.

j_gene	v_gene	CDR3aa
TRBJ1-2	TRBV29-1	SVEGDNYGYT
TRBJ2-6	TRBV5-5	ASSGTGPGANVLT
TRBJ1-5	TRBV5-8	ASSLVSGGNQPQH
TRBJ1-3	TRBV10-3	AISRETGWGNTIY
TRBJ1-1	TRBV7-9	ASSFTGPAEAF
TRBJ2-3	TRBV7-2	ASSGQQGLRADTQY
TRBJ2-5	TRBV28	ASSVGRETQY
TRBJ2-3	TRBV9	ASSVGTDTQY
TRBJ1-6	TRBV28	ASSPGQNSPLH
TRBJ2-7	TRBV7-2	ASSWPSSYEQY
TRBJ2-1	TRBV2	ASSVQGGSSYNEQF
TRBJ2-1	TRBV5-8	ASSWGQVLLNEQF
TRBJ1-1	TRBV28	ASSSPLDGRAF
TRBJ1-5	TRBV18	ASSKQGASQPQH
TRBJ2-1	TRBV20-1	SATANNEQF
TRBJ2-5	TRBV7-9	ASSLNRGETQY
TRBJ2-4	TRBV28	ATSPLGQGGVIQY
TRBJ1-2	TRBV28	ASIYRGTARYGYT
TRBJ1-1	TRBV6-1	ASSDPGQMNTEAF
TRBJ1-2	TRBV3-1/TRBV3-2	ASSQVGGIGYT
TRBJ1-1	TRBV29-1	SVAEGTNTEAF
TRBJ1-1	TRBV6-2/TRBV6-3	ASSPGQEYTEAF
TRBJ2-7	TRBV6-6	ASAGDLLTYEQY